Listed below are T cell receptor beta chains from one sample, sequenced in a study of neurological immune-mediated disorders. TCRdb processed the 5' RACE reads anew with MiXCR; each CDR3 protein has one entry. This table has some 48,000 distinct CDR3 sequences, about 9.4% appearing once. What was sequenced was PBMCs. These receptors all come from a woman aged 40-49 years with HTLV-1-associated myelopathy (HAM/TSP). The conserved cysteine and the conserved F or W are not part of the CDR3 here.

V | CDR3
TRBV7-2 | ASSLAGQGGNSPLH
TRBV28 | ASTPGTGYNEQF
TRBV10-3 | AISPPTTDTQY
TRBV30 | AGSSGAVEQY
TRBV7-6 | ASSLGAGTSNQPQH
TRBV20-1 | SASQFLRGALETQY
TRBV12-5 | ASGFSGGIQETQY
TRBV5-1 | ASSLMETQY
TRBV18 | ASSLYLPGLAGGRPFQETQY
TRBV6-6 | ASRTGGDSYNEQF
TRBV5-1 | ASSLPGQGHGYT
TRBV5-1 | ASSSGTSGGRAYNEQF
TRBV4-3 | ASSQDRPGEGNTIY
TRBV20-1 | SARALGGNTDTQY